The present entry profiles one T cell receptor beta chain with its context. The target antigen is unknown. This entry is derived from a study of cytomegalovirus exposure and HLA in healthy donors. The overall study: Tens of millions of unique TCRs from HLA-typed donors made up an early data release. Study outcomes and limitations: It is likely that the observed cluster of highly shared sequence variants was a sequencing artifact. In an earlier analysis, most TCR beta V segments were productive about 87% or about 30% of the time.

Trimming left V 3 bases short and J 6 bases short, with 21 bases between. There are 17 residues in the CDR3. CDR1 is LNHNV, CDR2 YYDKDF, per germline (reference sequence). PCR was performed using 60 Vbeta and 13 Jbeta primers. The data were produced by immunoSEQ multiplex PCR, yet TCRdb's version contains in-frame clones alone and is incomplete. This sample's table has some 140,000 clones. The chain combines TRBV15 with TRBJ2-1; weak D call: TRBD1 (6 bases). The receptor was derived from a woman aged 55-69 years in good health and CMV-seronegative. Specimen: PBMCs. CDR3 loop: CATSRELTGTKFNEQFF. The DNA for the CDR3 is TGTGCCACCAGCAGGGAACTTACCGGGACAAAGTTCAATGAGCAGTTCTTC.